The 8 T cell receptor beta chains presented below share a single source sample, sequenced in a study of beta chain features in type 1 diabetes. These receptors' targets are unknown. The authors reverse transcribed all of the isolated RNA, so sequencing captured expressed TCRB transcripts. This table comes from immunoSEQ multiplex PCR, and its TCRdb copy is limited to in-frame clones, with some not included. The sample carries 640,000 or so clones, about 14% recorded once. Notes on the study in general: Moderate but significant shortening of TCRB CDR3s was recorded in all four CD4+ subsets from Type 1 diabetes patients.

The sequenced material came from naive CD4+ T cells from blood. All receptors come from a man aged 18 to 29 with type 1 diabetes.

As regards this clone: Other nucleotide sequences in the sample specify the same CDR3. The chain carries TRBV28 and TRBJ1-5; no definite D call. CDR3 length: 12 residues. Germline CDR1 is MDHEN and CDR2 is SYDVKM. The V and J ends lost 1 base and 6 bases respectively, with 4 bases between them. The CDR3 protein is CASSLSGQPQHF. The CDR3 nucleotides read TGTGCCAGCAGTTTATCAGGTCAGCCCCAGCATTTT. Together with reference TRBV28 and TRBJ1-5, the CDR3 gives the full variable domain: DVKVTQSSRYLVKRTGEKVFLECVQDMDHENMFWYRQDPGLGLRLIYFSYDVKMKEKGDIPEGYSVSREKKERFSLILESASTNQTSMYLCASSLSGQPQHFGDGTRLSIL.

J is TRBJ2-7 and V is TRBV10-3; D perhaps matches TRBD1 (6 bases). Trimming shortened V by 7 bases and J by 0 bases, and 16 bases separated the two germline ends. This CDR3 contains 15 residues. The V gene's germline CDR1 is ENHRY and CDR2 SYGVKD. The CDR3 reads CAITRDTRSSYEQYF. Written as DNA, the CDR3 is TGTGCCATCACCCGGGACACCCGGAGCTCCTACGAGCAGTACTTC.

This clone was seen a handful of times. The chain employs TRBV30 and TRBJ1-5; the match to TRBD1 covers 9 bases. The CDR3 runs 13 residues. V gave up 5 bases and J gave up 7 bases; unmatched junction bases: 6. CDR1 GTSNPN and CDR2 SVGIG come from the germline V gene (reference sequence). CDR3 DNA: TGTGCCTGGGGTCGGACAGGGGAGCAGCCCCAGCATTTT. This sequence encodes CAWGRTGEQPQHF.

The CDR3 loop is CASSTREIGQPQHF. The CDR3 DNA reads as TGTGCCAGTAGTACCAGGGAGATTGGTCAGCCCCAGCATTTT. The V gene is TRBV19, the J gene TRBJ1-5; the D gene is possibly TRBD1 (5 bases). V was shortened by 4 bases and J by 6 bases, with 13 bases between the two germline ends. The CDR3 has 14 amino acids. The germline V gene encodes CDR1 LNHDA and CDR2 SQIVND (reference sequence).

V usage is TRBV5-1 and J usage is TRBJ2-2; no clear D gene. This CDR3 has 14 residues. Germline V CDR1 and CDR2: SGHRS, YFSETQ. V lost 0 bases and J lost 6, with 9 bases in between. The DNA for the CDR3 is TGCGCCAGCAGCTTGGTTCCTGCCGCCGGGGAGCTGTTTTTT. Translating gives CASSLVPAAGELFF.

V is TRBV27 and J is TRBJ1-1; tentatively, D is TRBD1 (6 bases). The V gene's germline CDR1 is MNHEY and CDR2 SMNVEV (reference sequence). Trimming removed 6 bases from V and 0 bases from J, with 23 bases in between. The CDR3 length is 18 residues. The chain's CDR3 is CASSFPFSGARMNTEAFF. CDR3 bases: TGTGCCAGCAGCTTCCCCTTCTCAGGGGCGAGGATGAACACTGAAGCTTTCTTT.

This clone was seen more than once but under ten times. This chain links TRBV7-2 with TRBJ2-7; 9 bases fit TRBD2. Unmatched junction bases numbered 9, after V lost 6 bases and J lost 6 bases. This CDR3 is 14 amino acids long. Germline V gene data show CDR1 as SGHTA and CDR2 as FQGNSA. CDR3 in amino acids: CASSLDAGGPEQYF. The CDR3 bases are TGTGCCAGCAGTCTTGACGCGGGAGGGCCCGAGCAGTACTTC.

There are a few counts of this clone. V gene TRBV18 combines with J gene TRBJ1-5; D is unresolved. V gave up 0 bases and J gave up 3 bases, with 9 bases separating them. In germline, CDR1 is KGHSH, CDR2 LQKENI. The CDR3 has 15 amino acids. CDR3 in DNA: TGTGCCAGCTCACCACCTCGGCAGTTCAATCAGCCCCAGCATTTT. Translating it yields CASSPPRQFNQPQHF.